One and the same sample provided the 19 T cell receptor beta chains below, sequenced in a study of human T cells and chemical hapten exposure (dated by TCRdb to the early 2020s). Total RNA was isolated from unfractionated whole blood collected in Tempus Blood RNA tubes. The receptor library was made with 5' RACE. The sample was run on an Illumina MiSeq. The public sequencing data were trimmed at Q25 with fastp and processed into clonotypes with MiXCR by TCRdb, which kept only in-frame beta chains. Each CDR3 protein gets just one entry, which takes the most common genes and DNA from the rows behind it. A total of 81,000 or so distinct CDR3 sequences appear in this sample, about 8% of them only once. The ten largest clones capture 2% to 2.5% of the sample. The receptors stem from a male donor in good health.

This clonotype was counted at least ten times. The rearrangement links TRBV7-9 to TRBJ1-3; 7 nucleotides agree with TRBD1. V gave up 4 bases and J gave up 2 bases; unmatched junction bases: 5. Per germline, CDR1 SEHNR and CDR2 FQNEAQ (reference sequence). The CDR3 extends over 15 amino acids. The CDR3 DNA follows: TGTGCCAGCAGCTCACTTGGGACAGCTGGAAACACCATATATTTT. Its protein is CASSSLGTAGNTIYF.

At least ten counts were recorded for this clonotype. The genes are TRBV14 and TRBJ2-7, with D unresolved. Between the trimmed V and J ends, which lost 1 base and 3 bases, there was a span of 10 bases. The CDR3 totals 14 residues. Looked up from germline, CDR1 is SGHDN and CDR2 is FVKESK. CDR3 sequence (DNA): TGTGCCAGCAGCCAAGCGCCGTCGGACTACGAGCAGTACTTC. Its translation is CASSQAPSDYEQYF.

V gene TRBV29-1 combines with J gene TRBJ1-1; no clear D. Germline assignment: CDR1 SQVTM and CDR2 ANQGSEA. The CDR3 is made up of 15 amino acids. Trimming cost V 0 bases and J 6 bases, with 17 bases left between them. CDR3 sequence: CSVEDLSPTGPEAFF. The CDR3 nucleotides read TGCAGCGTTGAAGATCTCAGCCCTACGGGCCCTGAAGCTTTCTTT.

In this sample, this clonotype turned up a few times. The genes are TRBV5-4 and TRBJ2-1; 12 nucleotides line up with TRBD2. The CDR3 covers 16 residues. Germline-derived CDR1 and CDR2 are SGHNT and YYREEE (reference sequence). V trimming: 3 bases; J trimming: 4 bases; junction bases outside the gene matches: 5. The CDR3 DNA reads TGTGCCAGCAGCTCTAGGACTAGCGGGGCATACAATGAGCAGTTCTTC. Its translation: CASSSRTSGAYNEQFF.

This clonotype has more than one count but fewer than ten. The chain links TRBV5-1 to TRBJ1-4, with unresolved D. The germline gives CDR1 SGHRS, CDR2 YFSETQ. This CDR3 is 14 amino acids long. Trimming left V 0 bases short and J 6 bases short, with 9 bases between. CDR3 nucleotides: TGCGCCAGCAGCTTGGCCAGTTTCGATGAAAAACTGTTTTTT. Protein sequence: CASSLASFDEKLFF.

V and J are TRBV4-3 and TRBJ1-1; perhaps TRBD1 as D (5 bases). V gave up 0 bases and J gave up 4 bases, with 12 bases separating them. Germline V gene lookup returns CDR1 LGHNA and CDR2 YSLEER. The CDR3 runs to 15 residues. In DNA, the CDR3 is TGCGCCAGCAGCCAAGATGAGGGGCTGGGCACTGAAGCTTTCTTT. Protein: CASSQDEGLGTEAFF.

The J gene is TRBJ1-1, the V gene TRBV6-2 or TRBV6-3; possibly TRBD1 for D (6 bases). The CDR3 sequence is 13 residues long. Germline V gene sequence: CDR1 MNHEY, CDR2 SVGEGT. V lost 5 bases to trimming and J lost 8 bases, with 15 bases between them. As DNA, the CDR3 is TGTGCCAGCAGTCCGACGGGACACCCGGAAGCTTTCTTT. This codes for CASSPTGHPEAFF.

This clonotype has a count of ten or more. The V and J genes are TRBV5-1 and TRBJ2-5; weak D call: TRBD1 (7 bases). V lost 3 bases, J lost 2 bases, and 11 bases lay in between. CDR1 is SGHRS and CDR2 is YFSETQ in the germline V gene. This CDR3 is 14 amino acids long. CDR3 nucleotides: TGCGCCAGCAGCTCGCGGGGACAGCAAGAGACCCAGTACTTC. It specifies CASSSRGQQETQYF.

This clonotype was seen many times. This chain joins TRBV20-1 and TRBJ2-3; 10 positions agree with TRBD2. The V and J ends lost 2 bases and 3 bases, in that order; junction bases with no gene match: 8. The CDR3 is made up of 16 amino acids. The germline gives CDR1 DFQATT, CDR2 SNEGSKA (reference sequence). This CDR3 is CSARNPGSGGTDTQYF. CDR3 in DNA: TGCAGTGCTAGAAATCCGGGTAGCGGGGGGACAGATACGCAGTATTTT.

CDR3: CASSFRLAGVTGELFF. The CDR3 DNA sequence: TGCGCCAGCAGCTTTCGTCTAGCGGGAGTTACCGGGGAGCTGTTTTTT. The chain links TRBV5-1 to TRBJ2-2, with 10 bases identical to TRBD2. V shed 2 bases, J shed 5 bases, and the junction held 6 bases outside the gene matches. This CDR3 is built from 16 residues. The V gene's germline CDR1 is SGHRS and CDR2 YFSETQ.

The chain couples TRBV6-2 or TRBV6-3 to TRBJ1-5; D not resolved. With 4 bases removed from V and 2 bases from J, the gap between germline ends came to 9 bases. Looked up from germline, CDR1 is MNHEY and CDR2 is SVGEGT. This CDR3 contains 14 residues. The CDR3 is CASSWRGGNQPQHF. The CDR3 DNA is TGTGCCAGCAGTTGGCGTGGGGGCAATCAGCCCCAGCATTTT.

The rearrangement uses TRBV3-1 and TRBJ1-2; D gene ambiguous. V was pared by 0 bases and J by 4 bases, with 12 bases between. The CDR3 runs to 15 residues. Germline lookup yields CDR1 LGHDT and CDR2 YNNKEL (reference sequence). The CDR3 loop reads CASSQDRTFSYGYTF. DNA for the CDR3: TGTGCCAGCAGCCAAGACCGTACATTTTCCTATGGCTACACCTTC.

This clonotype has at least ten counts. This rearrangement joins TRBV24-1 to TRBJ2-5; TRBD2 is a possible D gene (5 bases). This CDR3 contains 15 residues. The germline gives CDR1 KGHDR, CDR2 SFDVKD. V was clipped by 4 bases and J by 1 base, with 12 bases between them. The CDR3 DNA reads as TGTGCCACCAGTGACCGGGGTGAGAGCCAAGAGACCCAGTACTTC. Its protein is CATSDRGESQETQYF.

This clonotype was picked up a small number of times. This chain links TRBV4-3 with TRBJ2-1; TRBD1 matches at 8 bases. Germline values: CDR1 LGHNA, CDR2 YSLEER. V lost 0 bases to trimming and J lost 1 base; unmatched junction nucleotides: 8. CDR3 length: 18 residues. CDR3 in DNA: TGCGCCAGCAGCCAAGATTTGAACAGGGGGAAGTCCTACAATGAGCAGTTCTTC. Translating it yields CASSQDLNRGKSYNEQFF.

The V call is TRBV6-6, the J call TRBJ2-3, with D hard to call. The CDR3 is made up of 11 amino acids. V was cut by 6 bases and J by 4 bases, with 5 bases left in between. In germline, CDR1 is MNHNY, CDR2 SVGAGI (reference sequence). The CDR3 sequence: CASRSADTQYF. As DNA, the CDR3 is TGTGCCAGCAGGTCAGCAGATACGCAGTATTTT.

J is TRBJ1-3 and V is TRBV4-3; no clear D. There are 14 residues in the CDR3. Germline V lookup: CDR1 LGHNA, CDR2 YSLEER. V was pared by 3 bases and J by 1 base, with 7 bases between. In DNA form, the CDR3 reads TGCGCCAGCAGCCAGTTTCGGTCTGGAAACACCATATATTTT. It encodes CASSQFRSGNTIYF.

This clonotype was detected a few times. This rearrangement joins TRBV5-1 to TRBJ1-1, with TRBD1 matching 11 bases. The CDR3 length is 13 residues. Germline values: CDR1 SGHRS, CDR2 YFSETQ. With V trimmed by 3 bases and J by 6 bases, 1 base remained unmatched. CDR3 sequence (DNA): TGCGCCAGCAGCTGGGGACAGGGGGCTGAAGCTTTCTTT. It specifies CASSWGQGAEAFF.

At least ten counts were recorded for this clonotype. This chain links TRBV6-6 with TRBJ1-1; no clear D. The ends were cut back, 0 bases at V and 3 bases at J, with 5 bases in the middle. Germline CDR1 reads MNHNY; CDR2 reads SVGAGI (reference sequence). This CDR3 comprises 13 residues. CDR3 coding DNA: TGTGCCAGCAGTTACTCGGACTACACTGAAGCTTTCTTT. Translating it yields CASSYSDYTEAFF.

In this sample, this clonotype turned up many times. CDR3 DNA sequence: TGCGCCAGCAGTGAAAGGAAAGGACAGCCGAGATACGAGCAGTACTTC. This gives the protein CASSERKGQPRYEQYF. J is TRBJ2-7 and V is TRBV10-1, with D possibly matching TRBD1 (6 bases). V was cut by 3 bases and J by 4 bases, with 19 bases left in between. CDR1 WNHNN and CDR2 SYGVQD come from the germline V gene (reference sequence). This CDR3 has 16 amino acids.